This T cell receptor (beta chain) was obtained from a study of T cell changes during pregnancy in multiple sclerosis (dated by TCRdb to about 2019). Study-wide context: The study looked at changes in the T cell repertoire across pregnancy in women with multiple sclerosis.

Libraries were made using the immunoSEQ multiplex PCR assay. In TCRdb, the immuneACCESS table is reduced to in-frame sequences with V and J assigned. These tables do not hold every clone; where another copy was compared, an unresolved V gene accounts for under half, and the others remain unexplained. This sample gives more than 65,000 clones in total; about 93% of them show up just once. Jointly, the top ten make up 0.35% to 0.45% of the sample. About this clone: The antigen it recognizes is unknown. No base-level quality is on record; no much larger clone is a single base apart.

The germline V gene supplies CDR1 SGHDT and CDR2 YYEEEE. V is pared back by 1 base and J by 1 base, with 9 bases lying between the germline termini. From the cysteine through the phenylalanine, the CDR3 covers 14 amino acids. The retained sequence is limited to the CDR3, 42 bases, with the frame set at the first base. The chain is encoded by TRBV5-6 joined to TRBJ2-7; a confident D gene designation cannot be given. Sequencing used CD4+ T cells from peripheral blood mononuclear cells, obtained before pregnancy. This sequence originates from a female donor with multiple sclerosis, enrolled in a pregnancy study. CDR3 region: CASSLLSRSYEQYF. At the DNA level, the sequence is TGTGCCAGCAGCTTGCTCTCGAGGTCCTACGAGCAGTACTTC.